The rows below give T cell receptor beta chains drawn from one sample of a study of PD-L1 blockade in urothelial cancer. Assay used: immunoSEQ multiplex PCR; TCRdb lists only in-frame clones, some missing. The table lists tens of thousands of clones, about four fifths of them singletons, with around 5.7% in the top ten. This sample comprised PBMCs, obtained around atezolizumab (anti-PD-L1) treatment. The receptor set was obtained from a man between 65 and 79 years old with urothelial cancer. Each CDR3 is given with its conserved first and last residue. The D gene is left open where the match is weak. Size tells how often a clone was seen (once, few, many) or the class of an expanded clone, and some rows leave it out.

clone size: .; D gene: .; V gene: TRBV30; J gene: TRBJ1-2; CDR3 DNA: TGTGCCTGGAGTCCTCCGGGGTACCCGAGCTATGGCTACACCTTC; CDR3 protein: CAWSPPGYPSYGYTF
clone size: .; D gene: TRBD1; V gene: TRBV10-3; J gene: TRBJ2-1; CDR3 DNA: TGTGCCATCAGTGGGGACAGGGGTAGGGATGAGCAGTTCTTC; CDR3 protein: CAISGDRGRDEQFF
clone size: .; D gene: .; V gene: TRBV9; J gene: TRBJ2-2; CDR3 DNA: TGTGCCAGCAGCGTAATAGGAGACACCGGGGAGCTGTTTTTT; CDR3 protein: CASSVIGDTGELFF
clone size: .; D gene: TRBD2; V gene: TRBV7-3; J gene: TRBJ2-1; CDR3 DNA: TGTGCCAGCAGCTTAACGTCTCAAGCGGGAGGTGGTGAGCAGTTCTTC; CDR3 protein: CASSLTSQAGGGEQFF
clone size: .; D gene: .; V gene: TRBV30; J gene: TRBJ1-2; CDR3 DNA: TGTGCCTGGAGTGTACGGTGGGGCTACACCTTC; CDR3 protein: CAWSVRWGYTF
clone size: .; D gene: TRBD2; V gene: TRBV19; J gene: TRBJ2-2; CDR3 DNA: TGTGCCAGTAGTATCCTAGCGGGGGGGATAAACACCGGGGAGCTGTTTTTT; CDR3 protein: CASSILAGGINTGELFF
clone size: .; D gene: .; V gene: TRBV19; J gene: TRBJ2-2; CDR3 DNA: TGTGCCAGTATGGAGGGGGGGTTCACCGGGGAGCTGTTTTTT; CDR3 protein: CASMEGGFTGELFF
clone size: .; D gene: .; V gene: TRBV4-2; J gene: TRBJ1-2; CDR3 DNA: TGTGCCAGCAGCCAAGAACTGAGACAGGCCTATGGCTACACCTTC; CDR3 protein: CASSQELRQAYGYTF
clone size: .; D gene: .; V gene: TRBV7-9; J gene: TRBJ1-4; CDR3 DNA: TGTGCCAGCAGCTTATGGGTGAGGACTAATGAAAAACTGTTTTTT; CDR3 protein: CASSLWVRTNEKLFF
clone size: .; D gene: TRBD1; V gene: TRBV2; J gene: TRBJ2-3; CDR3 DNA: TGTGCCAGCAGTGGTGGACAGGGGGCAGATACGCAGTATTTT; CDR3 protein: CASSGGQGADTQYF
clone size: .; D gene: .; V gene: TRBV28; J gene: TRBJ1-1; CDR3 DNA: TGTGCCAGCAGTATCGAGACGGGAGTCCCCATGAACACTGAAGCTTTCTTT; CDR3 protein: CASSIETGVPMNTEAFF
clone size: .; D gene: .; V gene: TRBV6-5; J gene: TRBJ1-1; CDR3 DNA: TGTGCCAGCAGTAATTCACAGGGAGGGTCTGAAGCTTTCTTT; CDR3 protein: CASSNSQGGSEAFF
clone size: .; D gene: .; V gene: TRBV6-1; J gene: TRBJ1-2; CDR3 DNA: TGTGCCAGCAGTGAAGCGGGAGGGGGAGATGGCTACACCTTC; CDR3 protein: CASSEAGGGDGYTF
clone size: .; D gene: TRBD1; V gene: TRBV9; J gene: TRBJ1-1; CDR3 DNA: TGTGCCAGCAGCGAGGGGGCTCGGGAGACTGAAGCTTTCTTT; CDR3 protein: CASSEGARETEAFF
clone size: .; D gene: TRBD1; V gene: TRBV18; J gene: TRBJ2-1; CDR3 DNA: TGTGCCAGCTCACCACCGCGACAGGGAAAGGTAAATGAGCAGTTCTTC; CDR3 protein: CASSPPRQGKVNEQFF
clone size: .; D gene: .; V gene: TRBV30; J gene: TRBJ2-7; CDR3 DNA: TGTGCCTGGAGTGTAGGGACTCGGAACGGACACGAGCAGTACTTC; CDR3 protein: CAWSVGTRNGHEQYF
clone size: .; D gene: .; V gene: TRBV2; J gene: TRBJ2-2; CDR3 DNA: TGTGCCAGCAAATTCCAGGCGAACACCGGGGAGCTGTTTTTT; CDR3 protein: CASKFQANTGELFF
clone size: .; D gene: .; V gene: TRBV7-2; J gene: TRBJ2-1; CDR3 DNA: TGTGCCAGCAGCCGGAGGGCCGGTGAGCAGTTCTTC; CDR3 protein: CASSRRAGEQFF
clone size: .; D gene: TRBD1; V gene: TRBV6-5; J gene: TRBJ2-5; CDR3 DNA: TGTGCCAGCAGTCCACCCGGACAGGGGGGGCAGACCCAGTACTTC; CDR3 protein: CASSPPGQGGQTQYF
clone size: .; D gene: .; V gene: TRBV19; J gene: TRBJ1-1; CDR3 DNA: TGTGCCAGTAGTAGTGGGAGAGCTATGAACACTGAAGCTTTCTTT; CDR3 protein: CASSSGRAMNTEAFF
clone size: .; D gene: TRBD2; V gene: TRBV25-1; J gene: TRBJ2-1; CDR3 DNA: TGTGCCAGCAGTGATGTTGCTAGGCGGGAGCCCCTCAATGAGCAGTTCTTC; CDR3 protein: CASSDVARREPLNEQFF
clone size: once; D gene: .; V gene: TRBV10-2; J gene: TRBJ2-3; CDR3 DNA: TGCGCCAGCAGTAGGTACAGTCAGGCAGATACGCAGTATTTT; CDR3 protein: CASSRYSQADTQYF
clone size: .; D gene: .; V gene: TRBV28; J gene: TRBJ1-1; CDR3 DNA: TGTGCCAGCAGTCCGCCAGGACCGGCCGGGGCTGAAGCTTTCTTT; CDR3 protein: CASSPPGPAGAEAFF
clone size: .; D gene: .; V gene: TRBV11-2; J gene: TRBJ1-4; CDR3 DNA: TGTGCCAGCAGCTTGGGCCTTAATGAAAAACTGTTTTTT; CDR3 protein: CASSLGLNEKLFF
clone size: .; D gene: .; V gene: TRBV19; J gene: TRBJ1-1; CDR3 DNA: TGTGCCAGTAGTATGGTGAGCGGAACTGAAGCTTTCTTT; CDR3 protein: CASSMVSGTEAFF
clone size: .; D gene: .; V gene: TRBV7-2; J gene: TRBJ2-2; CDR3 DNA: TGTGCCAGCAGCTTAGGACAGGCCTACACCGGGGAGCTGTTTTTT; CDR3 protein: CASSLGQAYTGELFF
clone size: .; D gene: .; V gene: TRBV11-3; J gene: TRBJ2-3; CDR3 DNA: TGTGCCAGCAGCTCCCCACGGGGGACGCAGTATTTT; CDR3 protein: CASSSPRGTQYF
clone size: .; D gene: .; V gene: TRBV20-1; J gene: TRBJ2-1; CDR3 DNA: TGCAGTGCTAGAGATCTGGGCAGAGTGTTCTTC; CDR3 protein: CSARDLGRVFF
clone size: once; D gene: .; V gene: TRBV11-3; J gene: TRBJ2-2; CDR3 DNA: TGTGCCAGCAGCTTAGATGTGGGGGCAAACACCGGGGAGCTGTTTTTT; CDR3 protein: CASSLDVGANTGELFF
clone size: .; D gene: TRBD2; V gene: TRBV5-1; J gene: TRBJ2-1; CDR3 DNA: TGCGCCAGCAGCCCCCGGACTAGCGGGAACAATGAGCAGTTCTTC; CDR3 protein: CASSPRTSGNNEQFF
clone size: .; D gene: .; V gene: TRBV2; J gene: TRBJ2-7; CDR3 DNA: TGTGCCAGCAGTGCATCCTACGAGCAGTACTTC; CDR3 protein: CASSASYEQYF
clone size: once; D gene: TRBD1; V gene: TRBV7-2; J gene: TRBJ2-3; CDR3 DNA: TGTGCCAGCAGCGGACAGGGGGGGACAGATACGCAGTATTTT; CDR3 protein: CASSGQGGTDTQYF
clone size: .; D gene: TRBD1; V gene: TRBV19; J gene: TRBJ2-5; CDR3 DNA: TGTGCCAGTAGTGACAGGGGGCGTCCAAGCCAAGAGACCCAGTACTTC; CDR3 protein: CASSDRGRPSQETQYF
clone size: .; D gene: .; V gene: TRBV7-2; J gene: TRBJ2-2; CDR3 DNA: TGTGCCAGCCTTACGGGAGCAAGGAACACCGGGGAGCTGTTTTTT; CDR3 protein: CASLTGARNTGELFF
clone size: .; D gene: TRBD1; V gene: TRBV27; J gene: TRBJ1-6; CDR3 DNA: TGTGCCAGCAGTTTTTCGACAGGGGTCTATTCACCCCTCCACTTT; CDR3 protein: CASSFSTGVYSPLHF
clone size: .; D gene: TRBD1; V gene: TRBV7-9; J gene: TRBJ1-2; CDR3 DNA: TGTGCCAGCAGCGATACCGGGACAGGGGGCGGCTACACCTTC; CDR3 protein: CASSDTGTGGGYTF
clone size: .; D gene: TRBD2; V gene: TRBV4-1; J gene: TRBJ2-1; CDR3 DNA: TGCGCCAGCAGGACCGGGCCCGCCGGGGGGGGTGAGCAGTTCTTC; CDR3 protein: CASRTGPAGGGEQFF
clone size: .; D gene: TRBD2; V gene: TRBV11-2; J gene: TRBJ2-7; CDR3 DNA: TGTGCCAGCAGCCCCGGCGTAGCGGGGGGGTACGAGCAGTACTTC; CDR3 protein: CASSPGVAGGYEQYF
clone size: .; D gene: TRBD2; V gene: TRBV19; J gene: TRBJ2-5; CDR3 DNA: TGTGCCAGTAGTCCCAGACTAGCGGGGGGGCTGAAGACCCAGTACTTC; CDR3 protein: CASSPRLAGGLKTQYF
clone size: .; D gene: TRBD2; V gene: TRBV4-1; J gene: TRBJ2-3; CDR3 DNA: TGCGCCAGCAGCCAAGATTATGGGGGAGCGGGAGACGCAGATACGCAGTATTTT; CDR3 protein: CASSQDYGGAGDADTQYF
clone size: .; D gene: .; V gene: TRBV5-1; J gene: TRBJ2-5; CDR3 DNA: TGCGCCAGCAGCCCAAACAGAGAAGAGACCCAGTACTTC; CDR3 protein: CASSPNREETQYF
clone size: .; D gene: .; V gene: TRBV5-1; J gene: TRBJ1-4; CDR3 DNA: TGCGCCAGCAGCTTGGACGGCGGGGCTAATGAAAAACTGTTTTTT; CDR3 protein: CASSLDGGANEKLFF
clone size: .; D gene: TRBD2; V gene: TRBV29-1; J gene: TRBJ2-2; CDR3 DNA: TGCAGCGTTGAAGATGTCTCTAGCGGGGGGGCCTCGAACACCGGGGAGCTGTTTTTT; CDR3 protein: CSVEDVSSGGASNTGELFF
clone size: .; D gene: .; V gene: TRBV7-9; J gene: TRBJ1-1; CDR3 DNA: TGTGCCAGCAGCTTAGCGTTTTTGGGGCAGGGGAACACTGAAGCTTTCTTT; CDR3 protein: CASSLAFLGQGNTEAFF
clone size: .; D gene: .; V gene: TRBV9; J gene: TRBJ1-6; CDR3 DNA: TGTGCCAGCAGCGTAGGACAGTTAACGAATTCACCCCTCCACTTT; CDR3 protein: CASSVGQLTNSPLHF
clone size: .; D gene: TRBD1; V gene: TRBV19; J gene: TRBJ1-2; CDR3 DNA: TGTGCCAGTAGTATTCCGGGACAGGGGTATGGCTACACCTTC; CDR3 protein: CASSIPGQGYGYTF
clone size: .; D gene: TRBD2; V gene: TRBV9; J gene: TRBJ2-1; CDR3 DNA: TGTGCCAGCAGCGTAGAGGGCGGGAGGGACCCCTACAATGAGCAGTTCTTC; CDR3 protein: CASSVEGGRDPYNEQFF
clone size: .; D gene: TRBD1; V gene: TRBV27; J gene: TRBJ2-2; CDR3 DNA: TGTGCCAGCAGTTTATCGACAGGGGGCCTCGGCACCGGGGAGCTGTTTTTT; CDR3 protein: CASSLSTGGLGTGELFF
clone size: few; D gene: .; V gene: TRBV7-9; J gene: TRBJ2-7; CDR3 DNA: TGTGCCAGCAGCTTATACGTCGATGAGAACGAGCAGTACTTC; CDR3 protein: CASSLYVDENEQYF
clone size: .; D gene: TRBD1; V gene: TRBV25-1; J gene: TRBJ2-3; CDR3 DNA: TGTGCCAGCAGTACAGGGGCCGGCACAGATACGCAGTATTTT; CDR3 protein: CASSTGAGTDTQYF
clone size: .; D gene: .; V gene: TRBV9; J gene: TRBJ1-6; CDR3 DNA: TGTGCCAGCAGCGTAACTAGCTCCTATAATTCACCCCTCCACTTT; CDR3 protein: CASSVTSSYNSPLHF
clone size: .; D gene: TRBD2; V gene: TRBV11-2; J gene: TRBJ2-1; CDR3 DNA: TGTGCCAGCAGCTTAGACCCTCCGACTAGCGGTGCCTACAATGAGCAGTTCTTC; CDR3 protein: CASSLDPPTSGAYNEQFF
clone size: .; D gene: .; V gene: TRBV5-1; J gene: TRBJ1-5; CDR3 DNA: TGCGCCAGCAGCTTGGACAGTATTCAGCCCCAGCATTTT; CDR3 protein: CASSLDSIQPQHF